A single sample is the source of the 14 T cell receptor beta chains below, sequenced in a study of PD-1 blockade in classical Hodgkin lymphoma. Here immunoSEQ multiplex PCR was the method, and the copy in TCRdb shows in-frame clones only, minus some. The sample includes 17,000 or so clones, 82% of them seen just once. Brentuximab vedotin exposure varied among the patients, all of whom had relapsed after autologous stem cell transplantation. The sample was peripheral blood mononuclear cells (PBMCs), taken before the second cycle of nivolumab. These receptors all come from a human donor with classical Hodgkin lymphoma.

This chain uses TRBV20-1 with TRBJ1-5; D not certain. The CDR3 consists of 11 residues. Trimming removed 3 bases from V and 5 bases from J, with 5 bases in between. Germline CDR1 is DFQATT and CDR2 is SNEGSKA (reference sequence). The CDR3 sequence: CSASRDQPQHF. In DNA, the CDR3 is TGCAGTGCTAGCCGGGATCAGCCCCAGCATTTT.

The CDR3 loop is CASKPRGGVSGANVLTF. The DNA for the CDR3 is TGTGCCAGCAAACCTCGGGGGGGCGTGTCTGGGGCCAACGTCCTGACTTTC. This chain connects TRBV27 to TRBJ2-6; 8 bases are a match to TRBD2. The CDR3 extends over 17 amino acids. The germline V gene has CDR1 MNHEY and CDR2 SMNVEV (reference sequence). V shed 7 bases, J shed 1 base, and the junction held 9 bases outside the gene matches.

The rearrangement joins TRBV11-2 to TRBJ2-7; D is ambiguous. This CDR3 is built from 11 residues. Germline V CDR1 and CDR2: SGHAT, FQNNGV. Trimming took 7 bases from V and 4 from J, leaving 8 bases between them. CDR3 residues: CASMSGYEQYF. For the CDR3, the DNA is TGTGCCAGCATGTCTGGATACGAGCAGTACTTC.

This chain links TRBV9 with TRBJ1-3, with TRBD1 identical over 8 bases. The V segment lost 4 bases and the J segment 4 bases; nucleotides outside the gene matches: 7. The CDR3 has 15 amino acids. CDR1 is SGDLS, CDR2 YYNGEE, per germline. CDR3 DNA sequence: TGTGCCAGCAGCCCCGAGGACAGGGAAGGAAACACCATATATTTT. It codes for CASSPEDREGNTIYF. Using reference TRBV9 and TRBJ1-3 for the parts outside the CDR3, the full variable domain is DSGVTQTPKHLITATGQRVTLRCSPRSGDLSVYWYQQSLDQGLQFLIQYYNGEERAKGNILERFSAQQFPDLHSELNLSSLELGDSALYFCASSPEDREGNTIYFGEGSWLTVV.

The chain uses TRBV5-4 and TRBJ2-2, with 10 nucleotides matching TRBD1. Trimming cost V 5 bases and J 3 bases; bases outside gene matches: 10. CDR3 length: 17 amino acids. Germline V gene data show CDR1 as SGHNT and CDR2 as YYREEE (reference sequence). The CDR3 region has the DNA TGTGCCAGCAGTCCCGAGACAGGGGGCGTTTACACCGGGGAGCTGTTTTTT. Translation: CASSPETGGVYTGELFF.

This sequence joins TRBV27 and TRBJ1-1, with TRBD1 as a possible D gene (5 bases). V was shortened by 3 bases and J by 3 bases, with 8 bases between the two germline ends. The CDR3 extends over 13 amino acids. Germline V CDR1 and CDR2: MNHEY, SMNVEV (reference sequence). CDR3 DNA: TGTGCCAGCAGTTTCGGCAGGGACACTGAAGCTTTCTTT. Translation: CASSFGRDTEAFF.

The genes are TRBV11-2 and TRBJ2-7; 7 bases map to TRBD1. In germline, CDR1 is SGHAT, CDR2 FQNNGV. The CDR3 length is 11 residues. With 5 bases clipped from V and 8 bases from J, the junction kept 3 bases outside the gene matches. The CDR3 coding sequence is TGTGCCAGCAGCCACAGGGGCAAGCAGTACTTC. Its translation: CASSHRGKQYF. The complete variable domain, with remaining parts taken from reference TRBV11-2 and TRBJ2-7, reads EAGVAQSPRYKIIEKRQSVAFWCNPISGHATLYWYQQILGQGPKLLIQFQNNGVVDDSQLPKDRFSAERLKGVDSTLKIQPAKLEDSAVYLCASSHRGKQYFGPGTRLTVT.

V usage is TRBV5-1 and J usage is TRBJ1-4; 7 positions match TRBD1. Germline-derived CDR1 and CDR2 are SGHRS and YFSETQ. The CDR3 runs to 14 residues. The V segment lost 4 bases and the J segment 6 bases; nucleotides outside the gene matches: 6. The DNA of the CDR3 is TGCGCCAGCAGCCTGGACGGGACAGATGAAAAACTGTTTTTT. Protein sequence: CASSLDGTDEKLFF.

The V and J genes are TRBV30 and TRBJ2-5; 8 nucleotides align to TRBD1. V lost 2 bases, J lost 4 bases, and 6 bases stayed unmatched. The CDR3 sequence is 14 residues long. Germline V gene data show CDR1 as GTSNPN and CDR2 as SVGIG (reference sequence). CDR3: CAWSWGRGLETQYF. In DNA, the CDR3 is TGTGCCTGGAGTTGGGGCAGGGGGCTAGAGACCCAGTACTTC.

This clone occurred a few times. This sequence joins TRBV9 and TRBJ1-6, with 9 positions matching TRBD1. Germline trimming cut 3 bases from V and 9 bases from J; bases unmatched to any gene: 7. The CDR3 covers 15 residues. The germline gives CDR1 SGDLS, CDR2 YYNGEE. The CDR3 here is CASSGPGTGLSPLHF. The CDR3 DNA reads TGTGCCAGCAGCGGACCCGGGACAGGGCTTTCACCCCTCCACTTT.

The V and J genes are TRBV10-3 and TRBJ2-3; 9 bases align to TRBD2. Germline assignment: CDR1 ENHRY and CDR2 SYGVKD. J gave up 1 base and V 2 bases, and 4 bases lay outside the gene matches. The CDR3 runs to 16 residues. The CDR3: CAISETVAGGTDTQYF. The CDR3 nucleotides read TGTGCCATCAGTGAGACGGTAGCGGGGGGCACAGATACGCAGTATTTT.

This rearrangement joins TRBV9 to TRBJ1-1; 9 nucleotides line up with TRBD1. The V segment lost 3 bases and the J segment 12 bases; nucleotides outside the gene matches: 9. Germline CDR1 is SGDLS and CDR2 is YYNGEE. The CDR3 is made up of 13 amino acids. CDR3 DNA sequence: TGTGCCAGCAGCGGGGACAGGGCGTATCAAACTTTCTTT. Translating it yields CASSGDRAYQTFF.

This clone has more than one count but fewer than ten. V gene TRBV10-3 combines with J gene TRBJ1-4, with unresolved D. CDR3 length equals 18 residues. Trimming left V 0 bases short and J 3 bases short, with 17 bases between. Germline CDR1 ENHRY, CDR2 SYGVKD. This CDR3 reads CAISESAGFFGANEKLFF. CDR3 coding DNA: TGTGCCATCAGTGAGTCTGCAGGTTTCTTTGGGGCTAATGAAAAACTGTTTTTT.

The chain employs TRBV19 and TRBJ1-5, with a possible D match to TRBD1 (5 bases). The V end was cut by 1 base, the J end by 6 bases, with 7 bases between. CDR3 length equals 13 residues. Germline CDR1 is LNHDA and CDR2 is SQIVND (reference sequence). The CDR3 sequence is CASSIGGSQPQHF. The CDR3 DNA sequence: TGTGCCAGTAGTATAGGGGGGAGTCAGCCCCAGCATTTT.